This is a list of T cell receptor gamma chains from one sample in a study of Vδ1+ human thymocytes. With CATT, TCRdb re-called clones from the multiplex PCR reads. The table records approximately 20,000 gamma-chain clones, roughly 15% of them present only once. The material sequenced was Vdelta1+ gamma-delta thymocytes from the thymus. Receptor source: a child less than two years old who had congenital heart surgery. The CDR3 runs from the conserved cysteine through the conserved F or W. Only some rows state a clone size, as once, few, many or a class for expanded clones.

>TRGJ1/TRGJ2|TRGV4|13|few
TGTGCCACTTGGAACTCCGATTATTATAAGAAACTCTTT
CATWNSDYYKKLF
>TRGJ1/TRGJ2|TRGV2|14|few
TGTGCCACCTGGGACGGGCGGTCCCCATATAAGAAACTCTTT
CATWDGRSPYKKLF
>TRGJ1/TRGJ2|TRGV9|16|.
TGTGCCTTGTGGGAGGTGCACTGGCCTGGGTATTATAAGAAACTCTTT
CALWEVHWPGYYKKLF
>TRGJ1/TRGJ2|TRGV2|17|.
TGTGCCACCTGGGACGGGCTAAGATGGCCAAATTATTATAAGAAACTCTTT
CATWDGLRWPNYYKKLF
>TRGJ1/TRGJ2|TRGV2|14|.
TGTGCCACCTGGGACGCACAGAATTATTATAAGAAACTCTTT
CATWDAQNYYKKLF
>TRGJ1/TRGJ2|TRGV9|14|few
TGTGCCTTGTGGGAGGCGCCCAGCGATTATAAGAAACTCTTT
CALWEAPSDYKKLF
>TRGJP|TRGV9|17|.
TGTGCCTTGTGGGAGGTGGGGGCAGAGTTGGGCAAAAAAATCAAGGTATTT
CALWEVGAELGKKIKVF
>TRGJ1/TRGJ2|TRGV5|14|few
TGTGCCACCTGGGCCCTGAGGCATTATTATAAGAAACTCTTT
CATWALRHYYKKLF
>TRGJ1/TRGJ2|TRGV4|14|.
TGTGCCACCTGGAGCGCGACCTACTACAATAAGAAACTCTTT
CATWSATYYNKKLF
>TRGJ1/TRGJ2|TRGV8|14|few
TGTGCCACCTGGGCCTTGGGGAATTATTATAAGAAACTCTTT
CATWALGNYYKKLF
>TRGJ1/TRGJ2|TRGV9|12|few
TGTGCCTTGTGGGCGAAGGAGGATTGGAAACTCTTT
CALWAKEDWKLF
>TRGJ1/TRGJ2|TRGV4|12|few
TGTGCCACCTGGGATGTAGAATATAAGAAACTCTTT
CATWDVEYKKLF
>TRGJ1/TRGJ2|TRGV4|12|.
TGTGCCACCTGGGATGGGCAGGAGGGGAAACTCTTT
CATWDGQEGKLF
>TRGJ1/TRGJ2|TRGV9|14|few
TGTGCCTTGTGGGAGGTGCGTCCACCACAAAAGAAACTCTTT
CALWEVRPPQKKLF
>TRGJ1/TRGJ2|TRGV8|12|.
TGTGCCACCTGGGATATGTGGTATAAGAAACTCTTT
CATWDMWYKKLF
>TRGJ1/TRGJ2|TRGV8|12|.
TGTGCCACCTGGGATAGTAAATATAAGAAACTCTTT
CATWDSKYKKLF
>TRGJP2|TRGV2|15|few
TGTGCCACCTGGGACGGGCCCCTGCTCGATTGGATCAAGACGTTT
CATWDGPLLDWIKTF
>TRGJP2|TRGV4|13|.
TGTGCCGCCTGGAATGGGTCCGATTGGATCAAGACGTTT
CAAWNGSDWIKTF
>TRGJP1|TRGV4|13|few
TGTGCCACCTGGGAGAGCACTGGTTGGTTCAAGATATTT
CATWESTGWFKIF
>TRGJP2|TRGV2|18|.
TGTGCCACCTGGGACGCCGGATCCCCAAATAGTAGTGATTGGATCAAGACGTTT
CATWDAGSPNSSDWIKTF
>TRGJ1/TRGJ2|TRGV9|14|few
TGTGCCTTGTGGGAGGTGCGCCTTTATTATAAGAAACTCTTT
CALWEVRLYYKKLF
>TRGJ1/TRGJ2|TRGV5|16|.
TGTGCCACCTGGGACAGGCAGGGCGGCGTTTATTATAAGAAACTCTTT
CATWDRQGGVYYKKLF
>TRGJ1/TRGJ2|TRGV4|14|.
TGTGCCACCTGGAATGGGCCCCATTATTATAAGAAACTCTTT
CATWNGPHYYKKLF
>TRGJ1/TRGJ2|TRGV4|14|.
TGTGCCACCTGGGATGGGTCCGATTATTATAAGAAACTCTTT
CATWDGSDYYKKLF
>TRGJ1/TRGJ2|TRGV9|13|.
TGTGCCTTGTGGGAGGCTCACACGGGGGAGAAACTCTTT
CALWEAHTGEKLF
>TRGJP2|TRGV2|15|few
TGTGCCACCTGGGACGGGCAAGATAGTGATTGGATCAAGACGTTT
CATWDGQDSDWIKTF
>TRGJ1/TRGJ2|TRGV8|13|.
TGTGCCACCTGGGCCATCGGGAGAGCTAAGAAACTCTTT
CATWAIGRAKKLF
>TRGJP2|TRGV9|18|.
TGTGCCTTGTGGGCATGGACACTCTATCCAAAGCGAAATTGGATCAAGACGTTT
CALWAWTLYPKRNWIKTF
>TRGJ1/TRGJ2|TRGV9|13|.
TGTGCCTTGTGGGGGCCAAATTATTATAAGAAACTCTTT
CALWGPNYYKKLF
>TRGJ1/TRGJ2|TRGV9|13|few
TGTGCCTTGTGGGAGACCCGTGATTATAAGAAACTCTTT
CALWETRDYKKLF
>TRGJP1|TRGV3|14|.
TGTGCCACCTGGGACGAGGGGACTGGTTGGTTCAAGATATTT
CATWDEGTGWFKIF
>TRGJP2|TRGV5|13|few
TGTGCCACCTGGGACCCAGCGCATTGGATCAAGACGTTT
CATWDPAHWIKTF
>TRGJP1|TRGV2|13|few
TGTGCCACCTGGGACGGGCCTTATTGGTTCAAGATATTT
CATWDGPYWFKIF
>TRGJP2|TRGV5|20|.
TGTGCCACCTGGGACAGCGAGAGAGAGGAGGGATATAGTAGTGATTGGATCAAGACGTTT
CATWDSEREEGYSSDWIKTF
>TRGJ1/TRGJ2|TRGV4|15|few
TGTGCCACCTGGGATGGGCCCGATTCTTATTATAAGAAACTCTTT
CATWDGPDSYYKKLF
>TRGJP1|TRGV9|19|few
TGTGCCTTGTGGGAGGCGCAATCACCCTGTCCATACACTGGTTGGTTCAAGATATTT
CALWEAQSPCPYTGWFKIF
>TRGJ1/TRGJ2|TRGV9|12|.
TGTGCCTTGTGGGTAACTTATTATAAGAAACTCTTT
CALWVTYYKKLF
>TRGJ1/TRGJ2|TRGV9|12|.
TGTGCCCTGTTTCCCTCATGGTGTTGGGAACTCTTT
CALFPSWCWELF
>TRGJ1/TRGJ2|TRGV8|16|.
TGTGCCACCTGGGATAGTAGGGGGAAACCTTATTATAAGAAACTCTTT
CATWDSRGKPYYKKLF
>TRGJP2|TRGV5|15|.
TGTGCCACCTGGGACCGACCCCCTAGTGATTGGATCAAGACGTTT
CATWDRPPSDWIKTF
>TRGJP|TRGV9|16|.
TGTGCCTTGTGGGAGGTAGGAGAGTTGGGCAAAAAAATCAAGGTATTT
CALWEVGELGKKIKVF
>TRGJ1/TRGJ2|TRGV4|14|few
TGTGCCACCTGGAACAATGGGGATTATTATAAGAAACTCTTT
CATWNNGDYYKKLF
>TRGJ1/TRGJ2|TRGV8|13|few
TGTGCCACCTGGGATCCCCCGAGTTATAAGAAACTCTTT
CATWDPPSYKKLF
>TRGJ1/TRGJ2|TRGV9|16|few
TGTGCCTTGTGGGAGGTGCTTACCAAGAATTATTATAAGAAACTCTTT
CALWEVLTKNYYKKLF
>TRGJP1|TRGV4|13|.
TGTGCCACCTGGAATGGGTCAGGTTCGTTCAAGATATTT
CATWNGSGSFKIF
>TRGJ1/TRGJ2|TRGV5|10|.
TGTGCCACCTGGGACGGGGAGAAACTCTTT
CATWDGEKLF
>TRGJ1/TRGJ2|TRGV9|11|medium-sized
TGTGCCTTGTGGGAGGTGTGGGGGAAACTCTTT
CALWEVWGKLF
>TRGJ1/TRGJ2|TRGV4|14|.
TGTGCCACCTGGGATGGTCATCGTTATTATAAGAAACTCTTT
CATWDGHRYYKKLF
>TRGJ1/TRGJ2|TRGV8|14|.
TGTGCCACCTGGGATAGGCTCTCTCGGGGAAAGAAACTCTTT
CATWDRLSRGKKLF
>TRGJ1/TRGJ2|TRGV9|11|medium-sized
TGTGCCTTGTGGGAGGCCCCAAAGAAACTCTTT
CALWEAPKKLF
>TRGJ1/TRGJ2|TRGV2|15|.
TGTGCCACCTGGGACGGGCCTTGGTATTATTATAAGAAACTCTTT
CATWDGPWYYYKKLF
>TRGJ1/TRGJ2|TRGV9|11|few
TGTGCCTTCTGTACGGGGCGGGAGAAACTCTTT
CAFCTGREKLF
>TRGJ1/TRGJ2|TRGV4|13|few
TGTGCCACCTGGAATTGCGAGGCGCATAAGAAACTCTTT
CATWNCEAHKKLF
>TRGJ1/TRGJ2|TRGV4|14|.
TGTGCCACCTGGGTTCCCCGAGGGGATTATAAGAAACTCTTT
CATWVPRGDYKKLF
>TRGJ1/TRGJ2|TRGV2|12|.
TGTGCCACCTGGGACTTGGAGTATAAGAAACTCTTT
CATWDLEYKKLF
>TRGJP2|TRGV3|13|few
TGTGCCACCTGGGTCAGTGGTGATTGGATCAAGACGTTT
CATWVSGDWIKTF
>TRGJP|TRGV8|14|few
TGTGCCACCTGGGACTGGTTGGGCAAAAAAATCAAGGTATTT
CATWDWLGKKIKVF
>TRGJ1/TRGJ2|TRGV4|13|.
TGTGCCACCTGGGATGAGTCTTATTATAAGAAACTCTTT
CATWDESYYKKLF